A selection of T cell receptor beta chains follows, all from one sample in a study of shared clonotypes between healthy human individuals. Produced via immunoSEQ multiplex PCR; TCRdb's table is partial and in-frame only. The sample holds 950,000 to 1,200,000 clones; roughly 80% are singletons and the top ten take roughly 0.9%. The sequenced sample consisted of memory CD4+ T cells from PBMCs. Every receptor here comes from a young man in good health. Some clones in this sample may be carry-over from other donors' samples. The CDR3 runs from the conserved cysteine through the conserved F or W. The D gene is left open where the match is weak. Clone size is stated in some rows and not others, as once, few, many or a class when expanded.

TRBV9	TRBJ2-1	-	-	TGTGCCAGCAGCAACCAAGGGGCGGTGTACAATGAGCAGTTCTTC	CASSNQGAVYNEQFF
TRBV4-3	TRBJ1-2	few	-	TGCGCCAGCAGCGGTAGGATCGCCTATGGCTACACCTTC	CASSGRIAYGYTF
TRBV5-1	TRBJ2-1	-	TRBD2	TGCGCCAGCAGCCCTTGGACTAGCGACACGAATGAGCAGTTCTTC	CASSPWTSDTNEQFF
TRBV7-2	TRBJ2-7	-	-	TGTGCCAGCAGTCGGTACGGCTACGAGCAGTACTTC	CASSRYGYEQYF
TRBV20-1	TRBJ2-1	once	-	TGCAGTGCTCAGCCCAATGAGCAGTTCTTC	CSAQPNEQFF
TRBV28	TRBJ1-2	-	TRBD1	TGTGCCAGCAGTCCAGTGGGACAGGGAGTTCGAGGCTACACCTTC	CASSPVGQGVRGYTF
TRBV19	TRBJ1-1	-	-	TGTGCCAGTAGTTTGGAACGGCAGCCGAACACTGAAGCTTTCTTT	CASSLERQPNTEAFF
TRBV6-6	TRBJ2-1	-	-	TGTGCCAGCAGTTTCAGTGACAATGAGCAGTTCTTC	CASSFSDNEQFF
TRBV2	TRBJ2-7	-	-	TGTGCCAGCAAAAGGGCTTCCTACGAGCAGTACTTC	CASKRASYEQYF
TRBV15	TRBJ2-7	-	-	TGTGCCACCAGCGAGGGTCCCGTGGACGGGCAGTACTTC	CATSEGPVDGQYF
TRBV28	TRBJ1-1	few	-	TGTGCCAGCAGCCTCAGGGGTGGCACTGAAGCTTTCTTT	CASSLRGGTEAFF
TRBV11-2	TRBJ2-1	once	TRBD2	TGTGCCAGCAGCTTTATCGTTGGACTAGCGGGAGCTGAGCAGTTCTTC	CASSFIVGLAGAEQFF
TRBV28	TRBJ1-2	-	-	TGTGCCAGCAGTCTCACCGACAGGCTCTATGGCTACACCTTC	CASSLTDRLYGYTF
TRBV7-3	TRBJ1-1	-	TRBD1	TGTGCCAGCAGCTCGGACAGGGCCGGCGAAGCTTTCTTT	CASSSDRAGEAFF
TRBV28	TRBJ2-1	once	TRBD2	TGTGCCAGCAGGGCGGGGGGAAGCTCCTACAATGAGCAGTTCTTC	CASRAGGSSYNEQFF
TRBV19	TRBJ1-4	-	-	TGTGCCAGTAGTCCCCTCCTTGCAACTAATGAAAAACTGTTTTTT	CASSPLLATNEKLFF
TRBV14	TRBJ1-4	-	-	TGTGCCAGCAGCGGTCGGGGAGGTGCAAATGAAAAACTGTTTTTT	CASSGRGGANEKLFF
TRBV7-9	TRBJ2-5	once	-	TGTGCCAGCAGCTTGGACGGGGGGCGGCAAGAGACCCAGTACTTC	CASSLDGGRQETQYF
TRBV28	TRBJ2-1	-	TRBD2	TGTGCCACCCAGGGAGCTAGCGGGCTGGATTGGAATGAGCAGTTCTTC	CATQGASGLDWNEQFF
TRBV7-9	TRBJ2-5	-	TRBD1	TGTGCCAGCAGCCTCAATCCAGGGGGCACGGCGCGGGAGACCCAGTACTTC	CASSLNPGGTARETQYF
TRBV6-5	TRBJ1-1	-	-	TGTGCCAGCAGTTACTCAGTCAGGGCTGTGAACACTGAAGCTTTCTTT	CASSYSVRAVNTEAFF
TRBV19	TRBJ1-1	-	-	TGTGCCAGTGTGGCGGTAGGGTATACTGAAGCTTTCTTT	CASVAVGYTEAFF
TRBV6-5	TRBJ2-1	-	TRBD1	TGTGCCACGGGACAGGGCCGCAATGAGCAGTTCTTC	CATGQGRNEQFF
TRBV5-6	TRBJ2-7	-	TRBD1	TGTGCCAGCAGCTTGTCGGGACAGGGGAGAGGAGAGCAGTACTTC	CASSLSGQGRGEQYF
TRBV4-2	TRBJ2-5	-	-	TGTGCCAGCAGCCAGATCGGGACGCAAGAGACCCAGTACTTC	CASSQIGTQETQYF
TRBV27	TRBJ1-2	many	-	TGTGCCAGCACACCCGCCGGACGAAGCAGGTTCTCCTATGGCTACACCTTC	CASTPAGRSRFSYGYTF
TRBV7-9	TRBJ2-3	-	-	TGTGCCAGCAGCAGAAGAAGTTACACAGATACGCAGTATTTT	CASSRRSYTDTQYF
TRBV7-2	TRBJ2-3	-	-	TGTGCCAGCAGCCAACTAGTCCCTACGCAGTATTTT	CASSQLVPTQYF